Below, 8 T cell receptor beta chains from the same sample are listed, as sequenced in a study of patients and donors after allogeneic stem cell transplantation (dated by TCRdb to about 2020). Library creation used RT-PCR. Sequenced on a NextSeq 550. In-frame beta chains were kept once TCRdb had trimmed the public reads at Q25 with fastp and called clones with MiXCR. Here each entry gathers all rows of one CDR3 protein and keeps the most common genes and DNA. A total of roughly 250,000 distinct CDR3 sequences appear in this sample, 11% to 15% of them only once. The ten largest make up roughly 11% of the sample. The material sequenced was blood, either unsorted or a sorted T cell fraction (not recorded which). Receptors were obtained from a human donor who was either an allogeneic HSCT recipient or a stem cell or donor lymphocyte infusion donor (not recorded which). It is not recorded whose cells these are; they may come from a transplant donor.

This clonotype was observed a few times. The chain joins TRBV19 to TRBJ1-1, with D uncertain. The CDR3 is 13 amino acids. Germline lookup yields CDR1 LNHDA and CDR2 SQIVND (reference sequence). Trimming shortened V by 10 bases and J by 3 bases, and 15 bases separated the two germline ends. Here the CDR3 reads CATRKGRDTEAFF. In DNA, the CDR3 is TGTGCCACCCGTAAGGGTCGTGACACTGAAGCTTTCTTT.

The chain recombines TRBV24-1 with TRBJ1-5; TRBD1 might be the D (6 bases). Germline CDR1 is KGHDR and CDR2 is SFDVKD. V lost 5 bases to trimming and J lost 2 bases, with 6 bases between them. There are 13 residues in the CDR3. The CDR3 here is CATSGQGNQPQHF. CDR3 in DNA: TGTGCCACCAGTGGACAGGGCAATCAGCCCCAGCATTTT.

This clonotype was observed many times. The chain joins TRBV24-1 to TRBJ2-1; 9 positions match TRBD1. The germline V gene has CDR1 KGHDR and CDR2 SFDVKD. The CDR3 totals 17 residues. Trimming at V came to 4 bases and at J to 4 bases, leaving 10 bases not matched to a gene. CDR3 nucleotides: TGTGCCACCAGTGACCTCTCCGGGACAGGGATTTACAATGAGCAGTTCTTC. It encodes CATSDLSGTGIYNEQFF.

There are many counts of this clonotype. The genes are TRBV29-1 and TRBJ1-1, with a tentative D call TRBD1 (5 bases). This CDR3 comprises 14 residues. V lost 7 bases to trimming and J lost 4 bases, with 19 bases between them. Germline values: CDR1 SQVTM, CDR2 ANQGSEA. CDR3 bases: TGCAGCGCCCTCGGGGGGGTTAGTGGCACTGAAGCTTTCTTT. It encodes CSALGGVSGTEAFF.

The chain couples TRBV6-1 to TRBJ1-1; D gene uncertain. This CDR3 spans 14 amino acids. The V and J ends lost 6 bases and 8 bases respectively, with 19 bases between them. Germline CDR1 MNHNS, CDR2 SASEGT. CDR3 in DNA: TGTGCCAGCAGCGCACAGCTTTCCGGGAGGGAAGCTTTCTTT. Translation gives CASSAQLSGREAFF.

This chain joins TRBV27 and TRBJ2-2, with 12 positions matching TRBD2. Germline V lookup: CDR1 MNHEY, CDR2 SMNVEV (reference sequence). J lost 8 bases, V lost 0 bases, and 7 bases had no gene match. This CDR3 comprises 17 residues. Here the CDR3 reads CASSLSSSGRAAGELFF. The DNA of the CDR3 is TGTGCCAGCAGTTTATCGTCTAGCGGGAGGGCCGCGGGGGAGCTGTTTTTT.

CDR3 in amino acids: CASSLASANTQYF. The CDR3 bases are TGTGCCAGCAGCTTAGCGTCAGCAAATACGCAGTATTTT. The chain is built from TRBV7-8 and TRBJ2-3; D is unresolved. The CDR3 runs 13 residues. Trimming removed 0 bases from V and 7 bases from J, with 8 bases in between. Germline-derived CDR1 and CDR2 are SGHVS and FQNEAQ.

This clonotype appeared a few times. J is TRBJ2-3 and V is TRBV20-1; a possible D gene is TRBD2 (6 bases). The CDR3 totals 10 residues. CDR1 is DFQATT and CDR2 is SNEGSKA in the germline V gene (reference sequence). The CDR3 is CSLMGGTQYF. DNA for the CDR3: TGCAGCCTAATGGGAGGTACGCAGTATTTT.